The 2 T cell receptor beta chains below were found in one sample sequenced in a study of Graves' ophthalmopathy and Graves' hyperthyroidism. Researchers took RNA transcripts and amplified TCR beta CDR3 regions from them. An opening RT-PCR round employed HTBI primers and preceded a second-round multiplex PCR. TCRdb re-called the multiplex PCR reads through MiXCR, storing one row per CDR3 protein. The sample shows over 650,000 distinct CDR3 sequences, roughly two fifths of them seen only once. Sample: peripheral blood. The receptors here all came from an adult man with Graves' ophthalmopathy.

This clonotype was detected many times. The chain links TRBV11-2 to TRBJ2-7; D possibly corresponds to TRBD1 (5 bases). V was shortened by 5 bases and J by 2 bases, with 10 bases between the two germline ends. In germline, CDR1 is SGHAT, CDR2 FQNNGV. This CDR3 region has 13 residues. CDR3 coding DNA: TGTGCCAGCAGCCCTCAGGGCCCCTACGAGCAGTACTTC. Its protein is CASSPQGPYEQYF.

This clonotype has at least ten counts. The chain couples TRBV7-8 to TRBJ1-5; 7 bases line up with TRBD1. Losses at the gene ends were 3 bases for V and 5 bases for J; bases not matched to a gene: 7. The CDR3 sequence is 15 residues long. Per the germline V gene, CDR1 is SGHVS and CDR2 is FQNEAQ. The CDR3 region is CASSFGQGVHQPQHF. CDR3 bases: TGTGCCAGCAGCTTCGGGCAGGGGGTCCATCAGCCCCAGCATTTT.